This T cell receptor (beta chain) was retrieved from a study of blood T cell repertoires in COVID-19. Whole-study context: The origin of the acute and convalescent COVID-19 samples was the United States, Italy and Spain. Sources were T cells, B-cell-depleted T cells, or PBMCs; the material itself was cDNA or gDNA.

CDR1 is SEHNR, CDR2 FQNEAQ, per germline (reference sequence). V lost 3 bases to trimming and J lost 5 bases, with 14 bases between them. The CDR3 totals 15 residues. Libraries were prepared by immunoSEQ multiplex PCR; TCRdb keeps only in-frame clonotypes and omits some of them. The data show about half a million clones, approximately 83% seen once. The source of this sequence is a human donor in a cohort sampled during active COVID-19. Sequencing input: peripheral blood. The chain is built from TRBV7-9 and TRBJ2-1; possibly TRBD2 for D (6 bases). CDR3 bases: TGTGCCAGCAGCTTTCAGCGGGCCTTTAACAATGAGCAGTTCTTC. It is translated as CASSFQRAFNNEQFF.